One sample yielded the 28 T cell receptor beta chains listed below, sequenced in a study of Ad26.COV2.S vaccination and SARS-CoV-2 variants. Clones were sequenced by immunoSEQ multiplex PCR, and TCRdb holds only the in-frame ones, with some missing. The sample has under 500,000 clones; around 92% are singletons. Treatment here: around 19 received Ad26.COV2.S at low or high dose, single or two shots; about 5 received placebo; per-sample allocation not given. The samples were gathered on day 63 after the first injection of vaccine or placebo. The sequences come from peripheral blood, collected in a trial of Ad26.COV2.S vaccine versus placebo. Receptor source: a person between 18 and 65 years old who received the Ad26.COV2.S COVID-19 vaccine or a placebo.

The J gene is TRBJ1-1, the V gene TRBV19; 7 bases map to TRBD1. The germline V gene encodes CDR1 LNHDA and CDR2 SQIVND (reference sequence). Trimming at V came to 3 bases and at J to 4 bases, leaving 8 bases not matched to a gene. The CDR3 spans 15 residues. The CDR3 sequence is CASSIWAGGGTEAFF. Here the CDR3 DNA reads TGTGCCAGTAGTATTTGGGCAGGGGGGGGCACTGAAGCTTTCTTT. Variable domain in full (rest from reference TRBV19 and TRBJ1-1): DGGITQSPKYLFRKEGQNVTLSCEQNLNHDAMYWYRQDPGQGLRLIYYSQIVNDFQKGDIAEGYSVSREKKESFPLTVTSAQKNPTAFYLCASSIWAGGGTEAFFGQGTRLTVV.

This chain uses TRBV5-1 with TRBJ1-2; 9 nucleotides align to TRBD1. The CDR3 spans 13 residues. V trimming: 8 bases; J trimming: 7 bases; junction bases outside the gene matches: 9. CDR1 and CDR2 from the germline V gene are SGHRS and YFSETQ. The CDR3 DNA follows: TGCGCCAGTCGGACAGGGGAGGGAAGTGGCTACACCTTC. It encodes CASRTGEGSGYTF.

The chain links TRBV19 to TRBJ2-1, with TRBD2 identical over 11 bases. V dropped 6 bases and J dropped 8; count of bases not matched to a gene: 9. CDR1 and CDR2 from the germline V gene are LNHDA and SQIVND (reference sequence). The CDR3 length is 15 residues. In DNA form, the CDR3 reads TGTGCCAGTAGCTTAGCGGGGGGGCCTAGGTATGAGCAGTTCTTC. This gives the protein CASSLAGGPRYEQFF.

V usage is TRBV6-2 or TRBV6-3 and J usage is TRBJ1-5, with D possibly matching TRBD1 (6 bases). Per the germline V gene, CDR1 is MNHEY and CDR2 is SVGEGT. Trimming pared 5 bases from V and 0 bases from J, leaving 11 bases between. The CDR3 covers 15 residues. CDR3 protein: CASSRGGASNQPQHF. The CDR3 coding sequence is TGTGCCAGCAGTAGGGGGGGAGCTAGCAATCAGCCCCAGCATTTT.

The V call is TRBV30, the J call TRBJ2-3, with TRBD2 identical over 7 bases. Trimming removed 3 bases from V and 4 bases from J; junction bases left unmatched: 7. CDR3 length: 14 residues. Germline CDR1 and CDR2: GTSNPN and SVGIG (reference sequence). CDR3 loop: CAWRREGGPDTQYF. CDR3 bases: TGTGCCTGGAGGAGGGAGGGAGGGCCAGATACGCAGTATTTT.

This clone was recorded only once. This chain joins TRBV19 and TRBJ2-7; possible D gene TRBD1, 6 bases. The CDR3 extends over 13 amino acids. V lost 4 bases and J lost 3, with 10 bases in between. Per germline, CDR1 LNHDA and CDR2 SQIVND (reference sequence). The CDR3 reads CASSTGTLYEQYF. The CDR3 nucleotides read TGTGCCAGTAGTACCGGGACACTCTACGAGCAGTACTTC.

This chain connects TRBV20-1 to TRBJ2-3; the D is unclear. CDR1 DFQATT and CDR2 SNEGSKA come from the germline V gene (reference sequence). V gave up 6 bases and J gave up 5 bases, with 9 bases separating them. The CDR3 length is 11 residues. Written as DNA, the CDR3 is TGCAGTGCATCAATGGGAGATACGCAGTATTTT. This encodes CSASMGDTQYF.

The chain's CDR3 is CASSPPGQEGKLFF. The CDR3 nucleotides read TGTGCCAGCAGTCCCCCGGGACAGGAGGGAAAACTGTTTTTT. V and J are TRBV6-5 and TRBJ1-4, with 8 bases lining up with TRBD1. Trimming cost V 5 bases and J 10 bases; bases outside gene matches: 9. The CDR3 is 14 residues long. Per the germline V gene, CDR1 is MNHEY and CDR2 is SVGAGI.

The chain combines TRBV6-2 or TRBV6-3 with TRBJ2-1, with a possible D match to TRBD1 (6 bases). The CDR3 extends over 16 amino acids. CDR1 and CDR2 (germline): MNHEY, SVGEGT. With 6 bases removed from V and 0 bases from J, the gap between germline ends came to 15 bases. CDR3 DNA sequence: TGTGCCAGCAGCCAGGGATGGGGGCACTCCTACAATGAGCAGTTCTTC. It codes for CASSQGWGHSYNEQFF.

This sequence joins TRBV5-8 and TRBJ2-7; D gene ambiguous. V lost 1 base and J 4 bases, leaving 9 bases between the germline ends. In germline, CDR1 is SGHTS, CDR2 YDEGEE. The CDR3 spans 13 residues. CDR3 in amino acids: CASSLLRTYEQYF. CDR3 sequence (DNA): TGTGCCAGCAGCTTGCTACGGACGTACGAGCAGTACTTC. Variable domain in full (rest from reference TRBV5-8 and TRBJ2-7): EAGVTQSPTHLIKTRGQQATLRCSPISGHTSVYWYQQALGLGLQFLLWYDEGEERNRGNFPPRFSGRQFPNYSSELNVNALELEDSALYLCASSLLRTYEQYFGPGTRLTVT.

The V gene is TRBV10-1, the J gene TRBJ2-5; perhaps TRBD1 as D (6 bases). Germline values: CDR1 WNHNN, CDR2 SYGVQD (reference sequence). Trimming pared 5 bases from V and 7 bases from J, leaving 23 bases between. This CDR3 is 16 amino acids long. The CDR3 nucleotides are TGCGCCAGCAGTCACCAGGGGACCCCCTCCGCGGGGACCCAGTACTTC. Translation gives CASSHQGTPSAGTQYF.

The chain has TRBV5-1 and TRBJ2-5, with D possibly matching TRBD2 (5 bases). Trimming stripped 0 bases from V and 0 bases from J, with 6 bases between. The CDR3 has 14 amino acids. Germline V gene data show CDR1 as SGHRS and CDR2 as YFSETQ. The CDR3 sequence: CASSLAADQETQYF. The CDR3 nucleotides read TGCGCCAGCAGCTTGGCAGCGGACCAAGAGACCCAGTACTTC.

This rearrangement joins TRBV6-5 to TRBJ1-3; tentatively, D is TRBD1 (6 bases). V dropped 5 bases and J dropped 1 base, with 12 bases sitting between them. Germline values: CDR1 MNHEY, CDR2 SVGAGI. This CDR3 is 15 amino acids long. The CDR3 nucleotides read TGTGCCAGCAGTCCAGGGGACTTATCTGGAAACACCATATATTTT. Protein: CASSPGDLSGNTIYF.

This rearrangement joins TRBV4-3 to TRBJ2-7; 8 bases are shared with TRBD2. Germline V gene data show CDR1 as LGHNA and CDR2 as YSLEER. This CDR3 region has 15 residues. V trimming: 6 bases; J trimming: 2 bases; junction bases outside the gene matches: 9. CDR3 DNA: TGCGCCAGCAGTCAACAGCGGGGGCCAGCCTACGAGCAGTACTTC. It codes for CASSQQRGPAYEQYF.

This CDR3 reads CAISESSNHGTGPFSGTEAFF. The CDR3 DNA reads as TGTGCCATCAGTGAGTCGTCAAACCACGGGACAGGTCCTTTTTCGGGCACTGAAGCTTTCTTT. V gene TRBV10-3 combines with J gene TRBJ1-1, with 8 bases matching TRBD1. Germline assignment: CDR1 ENHRY and CDR2 SYGVKD. V lost 0 bases to trimming and J lost 4 bases; unmatched junction nucleotides: 22. CDR3 size: 21 residues.

V is TRBV12-3 or TRBV12-4 and J is TRBJ1-1; D unclear. This CDR3 spans 11 amino acids. V was pared by 8 bases and J by 0 bases, with 4 bases between. Here the CDR3 DNA reads TGTGCCAGCGGAGTGAACACTGAAGCTTTCTTT. Its protein product is CASGVNTEAFF.

The V gene is TRBV3-1 (or the pseudogene TRBV3-2), the J gene TRBJ2-5; 8 bases are shared with TRBD1. The trim removed 0 bases at V and 4 bases at J, leaving 13 bases unmatched. CDR3 length: 18 amino acids. Germline CDR1 and CDR2: LGHDT and YNNKEL (reference sequence). The CDR3 DNA reads TGTGCCAGCAGCCAAGAACCTGAGGGTCAGGGGGCGGGAGAGACCCAGTACTTC. This translates into CASSQEPEGQGAGETQYF.

This CDR3 is CASSQETSGGALQYF. CDR3 nucleotides: TGCGCCAGCAGCCAGGAAACTAGCGGGGGGGCCTTGCAGTACTTC. The rearrangement joins TRBV4-3 to TRBJ2-7, with TRBD2 matching over 13 bases. The CDR3 extends over 15 amino acids. Losses at the gene ends were 3 bases for V and 9 bases for J; bases not matched to a gene: 8. Germline CDR1 LGHNA, CDR2 YSLEER.

This chain connects TRBV11-2 to TRBJ2-3; TRBD2 might be the D (7 bases). Germline V gene sequence: CDR1 SGHAT, CDR2 FQNNGV. The CDR3 totals 16 residues. The V gene lost 5 bases and the J gene lost 1 base, with 16 bases spanning the gap. The CDR3 region has the DNA TGTGCCAGCAGCCAGCTTAGGGGGGGCGGCACAGATACGCAGTATTTT. Amino acid sequence: CASSQLRGGGTDTQYF.

The CDR3 DNA follows: TGTGCCAGCACCTACCTGAGGGGGGGGGAGCTGTTTTTT. It specifies CASTYLRGGELFF. The chain uses TRBV2 and TRBJ2-2, with D perhaps TRBD1 (6 bases). CDR1 and CDR2 (germline): SNHLY, FYNNEI. The ends were cut back, 7 bases at V and 8 bases at J, with 14 bases in the middle. The CDR3 spans 13 residues.

This sequence joins TRBV5-1 and TRBJ2-1; TRBD2 matches at 10 bases. Trimming took 4 bases from V and 4 from J; bases not matched to a gene: 14. The CDR3 totals 18 residues. Per the germline V gene, CDR1 is SGHRS and CDR2 is YFSETQ. CDR3 in DNA: TGCGCCAGCAGCCTCTTCCCGAAGACTAGCGGGCTTTACAATGAGCAGTTCTTC. The encoded protein is CASSLFPKTSGLYNEQFF.

The gene calls are TRBV24-1 and TRBJ1-2, with 8 positions matching TRBD1. Losses at the gene ends were 4 bases for V and 10 bases for J; bases not matched to a gene: 10. This CDR3 is built from 14 residues. Germline-derived CDR1 and CDR2 are KGHDR and SFDVKD. This CDR3 is CATSDSGGQGDYTF. The CDR3 nucleotides are TGTGCCACCAGTGACTCAGGGGGCCAAGGAGACTACACCTTC.

The V call is TRBV5-5, the J call TRBJ2-5, with no clear D. V gave up 0 bases and J gave up 2 bases, with 5 bases separating them. Germline values: CDR1 SGHKS, CDR2 YYEKEE (reference sequence). The CDR3 loop spans 13 amino acids. CDR3: CASSLAPQETQYF. For the CDR3, the DNA is TGTGCCAGCAGCTTGGCTCCGCAAGAGACCCAGTACTTC.

The genes are TRBV6-2 or TRBV6-3 and TRBJ1-4; 8 bases line up with TRBD1. V shed 6 bases and J 8 bases; nucleotides not matched to a gene: 11. In germline, CDR1 is MNHEY, CDR2 SVGEGT. The CDR3 length is 15 residues. The CDR3 DNA is TGTGCCAGCAGCGAAACCGGGACAGGAGCCGAAAAACTGTTTTTT. Protein product: CASSETGTGAEKLFF.

The chain combines TRBV9 with TRBJ2-7, with D perhaps matching TRBD2 (5 bases). The germline gives CDR1 SGDLS, CDR2 YYNGEE. The CDR3 length is 13 residues. The germline V and J ends were trimmed by 5 bases and 2 bases, with 11 bases remaining between them. CDR3: CASSSGMAYEQYF. CDR3 DNA: TGTGCCAGCAGTTCCGGGATGGCCTACGAGCAGTACTTC.

This sequence joins TRBV10-2 and TRBJ1-3; TRBD1 agrees at 8 bases. Losses at the gene ends were 6 bases for V and 2 bases for J; bases not matched to a gene: 3. This CDR3 contains 14 residues. Germline CDR1 WSHSY, CDR2 SAAADI. DNA of the CDR3: TGCGCCAGCAGGGAGACAGGGGCTGGAAACACCATATATTTT. This codes for CASRETGAGNTIYF.

The chain is built from TRBV15 and TRBJ2-7; TRBD2 agrees at 8 bases. V was pared by 3 bases and J by 2 bases, with 12 bases of the junction left unmatched. Germline CDR1 reads LNHNV; CDR2 reads YYDKDF (reference sequence). The CDR3 contains 17 residues. The CDR3 region has the DNA TGTGCCACCAGCAGGGACCATTATCGGGGGGGCACCTACGAGCAGTACTTC. Its protein is CATSRDHYRGGTYEQYF.

The V call is TRBV7-6, the J call TRBJ2-7, with TRBD1 matching over 10 bases. The CDR3 spans 16 residues. CDR1 is SGHVS and CDR2 is FNYEAQ in the germline V gene. V shed 5 bases, J shed 6 bases, and the junction held 13 bases outside the gene matches. In nucleotides, the CDR3 is TGTGCCAGCAGCGCCGCGACCGGGACAGGGGTTACCGAGCAGTACTTC. This translates into CASSAATGTGVTEQYF.